Included here is one TCR beta chain sequence, with context. Its antigen is not known. Trimming left V 4 bases short and J 0 bases short, with 3 bases between. Germline V lookup: CDR1 GTSNPN, CDR2 SVGIG (reference sequence). The CDR3 runs 12 residues. This record belongs to a study of shared clonotypes between healthy human individuals. Method: immunoSEQ multiplex PCR; TCRdb's copy keeps in-frame clones and lacks some. The table has 950,000 to 1,100,000 clones, around 74% seen once; the top ten hold 1.4% to 1.5%. In the CD4+ fraction, cells were divided into CD45RA+ naive and CD45RA-negative memory subsets. General study points: Some clonotypes were shared by all four sorted-subset donors, while others were not shared. The non-shared ones had lower generation probabilities than the shared ones. Large sequencing depth failed to make sorted-subset sequencing complete, rarefaction showed. Represented diversity (both genetic and exposure-history) was limited by the small number of donors.

The source is a man aged 18 to 29 in good health. The specimen sequenced was memory CD4+ T cells sorted from blood. The subset was: CD45RA-negative fraction. J is TRBJ1-4 and V is TRBV30; no firm D call. The CDR3 coding sequence is TGTGCCTGGACAACAACTAATGAAAAACTGTTTTTT. Encoded protein: CAWTTTNEKLFF.